This T cell receptor beta chain originates from a study of T cell changes during pregnancy in multiple sclerosis. TCRdb keeps only in-frame clones here, not all; method: immunoSEQ multiplex PCR. This sample has 70,000 to 100,000 clones, with about 94% found just once. This CDR3 spans 16 amino acids. Germline V gives CDR1 SGHAT, CDR2 FQNNGV. Germline trimming cut 3 bases from V and 2 bases from J; bases unmatched to any gene: 9. The TCR originated in a female donor in good health, enrolled as a control in a pregnancy study. The J gene is TRBJ1-1, the V gene TRBV11-2; 7 nucleotides match TRBD1. Specimen: peripheral blood, collected in the third trimester of pregnancy. The CDR3 DNA follows: TGTGCCAGCAGCTTTGAGGGGGCTAAACTTAACACTGAAGCTTTCTTT. Translation: CASSFEGAKLNTEAFF.